This T cell receptor (beta chain) was identified in a study of blood T cell repertoires in COVID-19. Study in general: The study drew acute and convalescent COVID-19 samples from the United States, Italy and Spain. In each case, the material was cDNA or gDNA derived from T cells, B-cell-depleted T cells, or PBMCs.

This clone was found once. Original data processing: Estimated nucleated cell counts came from reference gene primer amplification. Profiling relied on immunoSEQ multiplex PCR, and the TCRdb table lists in-frame clones only, not all of them. The V and J calls and clone size come from that table; D and trimming were worked out from the DNA. The sample lists over 45,000 clones; more than 70% were seen once. V lost 1 base and J lost 4; bases outside the gene matches: 3. The CDR3 is 16 amino acids. The germline CDR1 and CDR2 sequences are SGHNT and YYREEE (reference sequence). The chain has TRBV5-4 and TRBJ2-1; TRBD2 aligns across 12 bases. Sequenced input: peripheral blood. The source of this sequence is a man aged 60-69 years with acute or convalescent COVID-19. In nucleotides, the CDR3 is TGTGCCAGCAGCTTGAGGACTAGCGGGATGTACAATGAGCAGTTCTTC. Translation: CASSLRTSGMYNEQFF.